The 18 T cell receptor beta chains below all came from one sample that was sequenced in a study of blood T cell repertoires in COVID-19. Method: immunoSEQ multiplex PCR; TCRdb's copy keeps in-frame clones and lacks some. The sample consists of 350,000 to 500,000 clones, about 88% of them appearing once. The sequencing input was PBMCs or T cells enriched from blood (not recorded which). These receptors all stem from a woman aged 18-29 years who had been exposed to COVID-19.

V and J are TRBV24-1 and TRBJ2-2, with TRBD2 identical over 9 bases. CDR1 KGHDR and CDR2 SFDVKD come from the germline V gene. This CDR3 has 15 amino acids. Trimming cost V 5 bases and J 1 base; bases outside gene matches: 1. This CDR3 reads CATSGLAENTGELFF. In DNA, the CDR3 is TGTGCCACCAGTGGACTAGCGGAGAACACCGGGGAGCTGTTTTTT.

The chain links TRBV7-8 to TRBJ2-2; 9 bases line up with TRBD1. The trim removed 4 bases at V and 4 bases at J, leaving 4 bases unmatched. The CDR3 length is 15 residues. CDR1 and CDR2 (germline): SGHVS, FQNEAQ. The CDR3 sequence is CASSSQGATTGELFF. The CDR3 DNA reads TGTGCCAGCAGCTCACAGGGGGCTACCACCGGGGAGCTGTTTTTT.

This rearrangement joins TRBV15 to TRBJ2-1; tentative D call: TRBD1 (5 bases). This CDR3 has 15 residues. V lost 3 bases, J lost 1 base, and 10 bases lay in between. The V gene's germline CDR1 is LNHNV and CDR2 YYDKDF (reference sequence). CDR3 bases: TGTGCCACCAGCAGTCCCAGGGTTTCCTACAATGAGCAGTTCTTC. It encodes CATSSPRVSYNEQFF.

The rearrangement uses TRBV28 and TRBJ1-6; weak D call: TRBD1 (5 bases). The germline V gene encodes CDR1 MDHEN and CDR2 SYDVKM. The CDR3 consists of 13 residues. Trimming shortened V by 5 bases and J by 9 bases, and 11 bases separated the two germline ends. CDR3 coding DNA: TGTGCCAGCAGTCTGGGGGGAAGTTCACCCCTCCACTTT. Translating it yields CASSLGGSSPLHF. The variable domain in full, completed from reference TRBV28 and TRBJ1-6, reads DVKVTQSSRYLVKRTGEKVFLECVQDMDHENMFWYRQDPGLGLRLIYFSYDVKMKEKGDIPEGYSVSREKKERFSLILESASTNQTSMYLCASSLGGSSPLHFGNGTRLTVT.

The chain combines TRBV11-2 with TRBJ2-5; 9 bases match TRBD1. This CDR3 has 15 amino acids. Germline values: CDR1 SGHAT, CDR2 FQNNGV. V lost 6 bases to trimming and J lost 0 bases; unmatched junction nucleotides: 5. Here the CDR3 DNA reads TGTGCCAGCAGTCCCGGGACAGGGTACCAAGAGACCCAGTACTTC. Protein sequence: CASSPGTGYQETQYF. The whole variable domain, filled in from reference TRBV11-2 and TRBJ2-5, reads EAGVAQSPRYKIIEKRQSVAFWCNPISGHATLYWYQQILGQGPKLLIQFQNNGVVDDSQLPKDRFSAERLKGVDSTLKIQPAKLEDSAVYLCASSPGTGYQETQYFGPGTRLLVL.

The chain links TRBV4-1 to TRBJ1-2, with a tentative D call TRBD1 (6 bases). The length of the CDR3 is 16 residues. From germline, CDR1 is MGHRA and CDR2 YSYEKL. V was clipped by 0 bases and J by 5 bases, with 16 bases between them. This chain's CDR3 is CASSQEGNRGAYGYTF. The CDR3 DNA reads TGCGCCAGCAGCCAAGAGGGGAATCGGGGGGCTTATGGCTACACCTTC.

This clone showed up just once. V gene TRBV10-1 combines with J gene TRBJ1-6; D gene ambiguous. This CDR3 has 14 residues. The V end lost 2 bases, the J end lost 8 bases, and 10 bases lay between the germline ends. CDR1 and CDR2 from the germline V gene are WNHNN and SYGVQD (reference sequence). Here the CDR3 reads CASSERGVDSPLHF. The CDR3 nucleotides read TGCGCCAGCAGTGAGCGGGGAGTTGATTCACCCCTCCACTTT.

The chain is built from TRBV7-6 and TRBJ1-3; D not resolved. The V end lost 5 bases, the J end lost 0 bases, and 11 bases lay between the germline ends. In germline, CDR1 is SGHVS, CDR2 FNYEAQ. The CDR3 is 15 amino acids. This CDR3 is CASSGGLGSGNTIYF. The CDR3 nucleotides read TGTGCCAGCAGCGGTGGACTTGGCTCTGGAAACACCATATATTTT.

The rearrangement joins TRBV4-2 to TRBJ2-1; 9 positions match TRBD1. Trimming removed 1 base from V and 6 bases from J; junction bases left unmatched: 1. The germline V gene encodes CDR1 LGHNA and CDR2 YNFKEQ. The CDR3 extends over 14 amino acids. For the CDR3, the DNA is TGTGCCAGCAGCCAAGGGGGACAGGGCAATGAGCAGTTCTTC. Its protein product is CASSQGGQGNEQFF.

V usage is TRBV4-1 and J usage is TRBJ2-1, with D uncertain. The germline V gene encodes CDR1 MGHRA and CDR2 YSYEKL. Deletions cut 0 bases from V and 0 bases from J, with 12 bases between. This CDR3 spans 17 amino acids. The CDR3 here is CASSQDQQASSYNEQFF. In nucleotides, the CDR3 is TGCGCCAGCAGCCAAGATCAGCAGGCCAGCTCCTACAATGAGCAGTTCTTC.

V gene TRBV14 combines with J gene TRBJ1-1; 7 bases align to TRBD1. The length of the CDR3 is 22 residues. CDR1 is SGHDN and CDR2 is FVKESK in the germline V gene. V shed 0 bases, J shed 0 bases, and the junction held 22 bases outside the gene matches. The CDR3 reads CASSQEGTARSVHGDMNTEAFF. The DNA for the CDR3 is TGTGCCAGCAGCCAAGAAGGGACAGCCCGGTCGGTCCATGGGGACATGAACACTGAAGCTTTCTTT.

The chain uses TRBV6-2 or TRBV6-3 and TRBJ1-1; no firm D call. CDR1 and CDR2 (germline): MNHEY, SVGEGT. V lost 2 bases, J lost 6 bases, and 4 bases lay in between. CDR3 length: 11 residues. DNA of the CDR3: TGTGCCAGCAGTTACACTTCTGAAGCTTTCTTT. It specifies CASSYTSEAFF.

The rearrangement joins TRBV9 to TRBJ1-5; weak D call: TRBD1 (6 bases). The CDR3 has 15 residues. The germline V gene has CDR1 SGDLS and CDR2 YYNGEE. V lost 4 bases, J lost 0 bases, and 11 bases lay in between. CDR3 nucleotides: TGTGCCAGCAGCCCCGGGACACATAGCAATCAGCCCCAGCATTTT. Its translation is CASSPGTHSNQPQHF.

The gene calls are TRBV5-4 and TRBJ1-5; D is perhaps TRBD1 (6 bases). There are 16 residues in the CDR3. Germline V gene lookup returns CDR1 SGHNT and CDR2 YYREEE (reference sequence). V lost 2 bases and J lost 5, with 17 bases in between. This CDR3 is CASSFGGGDPYQPQHF. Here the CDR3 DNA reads TGTGCCAGCAGCTTTGGGGGGGGCGACCCGTATCAGCCCCAGCATTTT.

In DNA, the CDR3 is TGTGCCAGCAAGAGGAGGCAGATCGTCATGAACACTGAAGCTTTCTTT. Translation gives CASKRRQIVMNTEAFF. The V gene is TRBV2, the J gene TRBJ1-1, with D unresolved. The V gene's germline CDR1 is SNHLY and CDR2 FYNNEI. The CDR3 is 16 residues long. With 7 bases removed from V and 0 bases from J, the gap between germline ends came to 18 bases.

The DNA of the CDR3 is TGTGCCAGCAGTTACTTCGGACAGCACGAGCAGTACTTC. Amino acid sequence: CASSYFGQHEQYF. The genes are TRBV6-2 or TRBV6-3 and TRBJ2-7; tentatively, D is TRBD1 (6 bases). V lost 1 base, J lost 5 bases, and 9 bases lay in between. Germline CDR1 and CDR2: MNHEY and SVGEGT. The CDR3 loop spans 13 amino acids.

The CDR3 here is CASSLGAIAFF. In DNA form, the CDR3 reads TGTGCCAGCAGTTTAGGTGCGATCGCTTTCTTT. The chain uses TRBV12-3 or TRBV12-4 and TRBJ1-1; D ambiguous. Trimming cost V 1 base and J 11 bases, with 8 bases left between them. This CDR3 spans 11 amino acids.

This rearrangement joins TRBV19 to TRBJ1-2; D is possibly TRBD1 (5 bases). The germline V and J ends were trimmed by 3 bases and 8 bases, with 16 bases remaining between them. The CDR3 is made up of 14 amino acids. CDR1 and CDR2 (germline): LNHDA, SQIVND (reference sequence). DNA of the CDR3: TGTGCCAGTAGTATGACGGGACTGGCTGGCGGCTACACCTTC. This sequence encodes CASSMTGLAGGYTF.